One sample yielded the 16 T cell receptor beta chains listed below, sequenced in a study of T cell responses to AZD1222 COVID-19 vaccine. Generated by immunoSEQ multiplex PCR, the TCRdb table keeps only in-frame clones and is missing some. The sample has over 85,000 clones, roughly nine tenths seen once. This specimen consisted of peripheral blood, obtained on day 0 of AZD1222 vaccination. Receptors originate from an adult in good health.

The rearrangement links TRBV5-8 to TRBJ2-2; D is undetermined. The CDR3 spans 14 residues. The germline V gene has CDR1 SGHTS and CDR2 YDEGEE. The V end was cut by 5 bases, the J end by 2 bases, with 10 bases between. The CDR3 region is CASSMGSNTGELFF. The CDR3, as DNA: TGTGCCAGCAGTATGGGTTCCAACACCGGGGAGCTGTTTTTT.

The chain links TRBV7-9 to TRBJ1-6, with 7 bases fitting TRBD1. Germline lookup yields CDR1 SEHNR and CDR2 FQNEAQ (reference sequence). This CDR3 has 15 residues. The V gene end was trimmed by 3 bases and the J gene end by 10 bases; junction bases not matched to a gene: 9. The CDR3 spells CASSLFQGERSPLHF. Here the CDR3 DNA reads TGTGCCAGCAGCTTGTTTCAGGGGGAGAGGTCACCCCTCCACTTT.

This sequence joins TRBV10-3 and TRBJ2-1, with unresolved D. With 4 bases removed from V and 6 bases from J, the gap between germline ends came to 13 bases. Germline assignment: CDR1 ENHRY and CDR2 SYGVKD. This CDR3 spans 14 amino acids. The CDR3 nucleotides are TGTGCCATCAGTGGCATCCCGCTCAGCAATGAGCAGTTCTTC. Residues: CAISGIPLSNEQFF.

V and J are TRBV5-1 and TRBJ2-1, with 10 bases lining up with TRBD1. Germline assignment: CDR1 SGHRS and CDR2 YFSETQ. V gave up 4 bases and J gave up 8 bases; unmatched junction bases: 9. This CDR3 has 15 residues. The CDR3 sequence: CASSEGTGALDEQFF. CDR3 bases: TGCGCCAGCAGCGAGGGGACAGGGGCCTTGGATGAGCAGTTCTTC. The full variable domain, completed using reference TRBV5-1 and TRBJ2-1, is KAGVTQTPRYLIKTRGQQVTLSCSPISGHRSVSWYQQTPGQGLQFLFEYFSETQRNKGNFPGRFSGRQFSNSRSEMNVSTLELGDSALYLCASSEGTGALDEQFFGPGTRLTVL.

This sequence joins TRBV5-1 and TRBJ1-2; 9 bases match TRBD1. The V gene end was trimmed by 0 bases and the J gene end by 7 bases; junction bases not matched to a gene: 4. CDR1 SGHRS and CDR2 YFSETQ come from the germline V gene. The CDR3 runs 14 residues. CDR3: CASSLEQGAGGYTF. Here the CDR3 DNA reads TGCGCCAGCAGCTTGGAACAGGGGGCGGGTGGCTACACCTTC.

The chain combines TRBV19 with TRBJ2-7; TRBD1 or TRBD2 may be the D gene (5 bases each). V lost 5 bases to trimming and J lost 6 bases, with 11 bases between them. Germline V gene lookup returns CDR1 LNHDA and CDR2 SQIVND (reference sequence). CDR3 length: 12 amino acids. As DNA, the CDR3 is TGTGCCAGTAGTTGGGGGTCCCGCGAGCAGTACTTC. Encoded protein: CASSWGSREQYF.

This clone was detected only once. This sequence joins TRBV5-1 and TRBJ2-5; 8 bases map to TRBD1. V lost 1 base to trimming and J lost 4 bases; unmatched junction nucleotides: 3. Germline V gives CDR1 SGHRS, CDR2 YFSETQ. The CDR3 is 14 residues long. In DNA form, the CDR3 reads TGCGCCAGCAGCTTGAACACAGGGGGAGAGACCCAGTACTTC. This codes for CASSLNTGGETQYF. The full variable domain, its missing parts supplied by reference TRBV5-1 and TRBJ2-5, is KAGVTQTPRYLIKTRGQQVTLSCSPISGHRSVSWYQQTPGQGLQFLFEYFSETQRNKGNFPGRFSGRQFSNSRSEMNVSTLELGDSALYLCASSLNTGGETQYFGPGTRLLVL.

The chain links TRBV12-3 or TRBV12-4 to TRBJ2-7, with D perhaps matching TRBD2 (6 bases). CDR3 length: 12 amino acids. Trimming removed 3 bases at V and 4 bases at J, with 7 bases between. CDR3 DNA sequence: TGTGCCAGCAGTTTGGAGGGATACGAGCAGTACTTC. Encoded protein: CASSLEGYEQYF.

The chain uses TRBV5-1 and TRBJ2-1, with TRBD2 matching over 12 bases. Germline trimming cut 0 bases from V and 8 bases from J; bases unmatched to any gene: 9. The CDR3 extends over 17 amino acids. From germline, CDR1 is SGHRS and CDR2 YFSETQ. The CDR3 region is CASSLGLAGGPRDEQFF. DNA for the CDR3: TGCGCCAGCAGCTTGGGGCTAGCGGGAGGGCCTAGGGATGAGCAGTTCTTC.

This clone has a handful of counts. The rearrangement joins TRBV29-1 to TRBJ1-1; a weak D match, TRBD1 (5 bases). The CDR3 loop spans 12 amino acids. Germline CDR1 reads SQVTM; CDR2 reads ANQGSEA. V lost 3 bases and J lost 2, with 7 bases in between. The CDR3 nucleotides read TGCAGCGTTGACAGGGCTAACACTGAAGCTTTCTTT. The encoded protein is CSVDRANTEAFF.

The chain has TRBV3-1 (or the pseudogene TRBV3-2) and TRBJ2-7; D possibly corresponds to TRBD1 (6 bases). Trimming left V 1 base short and J 2 bases short, with 9 bases between. Germline V gene lookup returns CDR1 LGHDT and CDR2 YNNKEL (reference sequence). This CDR3 is built from 14 residues. The CDR3 protein is CASSQGTVTYEQYF. Written as DNA, the CDR3 is TGTGCCAGCAGCCAAGGGACAGTTACCTACGAGCAGTACTTC.

The V gene is TRBV30, the J gene TRBJ2-1; tentative D call: TRBD2 (5 bases). V was shortened by 3 bases and J by 0 bases, with 9 bases between the two germline ends. This CDR3 has 14 amino acids. The germline CDR1 and CDR2 sequences are GTSNPN and SVGIG (reference sequence). The CDR3 here is CAWRGSVSYNEQFF. The CDR3 DNA follows: TGTGCCTGGAGGGGTAGCGTCTCCTACAATGAGCAGTTCTTC.

J is TRBJ2-3 and V is TRBV6-1; D is perhaps TRBD1 (6 bases). The V gene lost 3 bases and the J gene lost 3 bases, with 16 bases spanning the gap. This CDR3 spans 16 amino acids. Germline V gene lookup returns CDR1 MNHNS and CDR2 SASEGT. As DNA, the CDR3 is TGTGCCAGCAGTGACCAACAGGGTCTGGGAACAGATACGCAGTATTTT. Amino acid sequence: CASSDQQGLGTDTQYF.

This chain joins TRBV7-9 and TRBJ2-7, with D perhaps TRBD2 (6 bases). V was trimmed by 5 bases and J by 4 bases, leaving 9 bases between them. The CDR3 covers 12 residues. Germline lookup yields CDR1 SEHNR and CDR2 FQNEAQ (reference sequence). CDR3 sequence: CASSPAGYEQYF. DNA of the CDR3: TGTGCCAGCAGCCCAGCGGGTTACGAGCAGTACTTC.

The sample holds a few counts of this clone. V and J are TRBV7-7 and TRBJ2-7; 12 bases are shared with TRBD2. Germline assignment: CDR1 SSHAT and CDR2 FNYEAQ (reference sequence). The CDR3 has 17 amino acids. Germline trimming cut 1 base from V and 4 bases from J; bases unmatched to any gene: 8. The CDR3 spells CASSLDVTSGSGYEQYF. The DNA for the CDR3 is TGTGCCAGCAGCTTAGATGTGACTAGCGGGAGTGGGTACGAGCAGTACTTC.

CDR3 nucleotides: TGTGCCAGTAGTATGAGGGGTAGCAATCAGCCCCAGCATTTT. Translation: CASSMRGSNQPQHF. The rearrangement uses TRBV19 and TRBJ1-5, with D perhaps matching TRBD1 (5 bases). The CDR3 runs 14 residues. Looked up from germline, CDR1 is LNHDA and CDR2 is SQIVND (reference sequence). V was cut by 3 bases and J by 0 bases, with 6 bases left in between.